This TCR beta chain was identified in a study of blood T cell repertoires in COVID-19. In the study overall: Nucleic acid was either cDNA or gDNA, and it came from T cells, B-cell-depleted T cells, or PBMCs.

TCRdb's table, derived via immunoSEQ multiplex PCR, lists solely in-frame clones and lacks some. The sample includes approximately 100,000 clones, around 84% of them seen just once. Trimming pared 1 base from V and 6 bases from J, leaving 13 bases between. Per germline, CDR1 LNHDA and CDR2 SQIVND (reference sequence). CDR3 length: 15 residues. The source is a woman aged 80 or older with active or convalescent COVID-19. The V call is TRBV19, the J call TRBJ2-1; the D gene is possibly TRBD2 (5 bases). The specimen was peripheral blood. The CDR3, as DNA: TGTGCCAGTAGTATAGTTCGGGGTCCCGGCAATGAGCAGTTCTTC. Residues: CASSIVRGPGNEQFF.